Listed here are 8 T cell receptor beta chains from one sample, sequenced in a study of CXCR3-negative and CXCR3-positive naive CD8 T cells. UMI-labeled TRB cDNA libraries were prepared by 5' RACE. TCRdb derives one entry per CDR3 protein from the 5' RACE reads, leaving out DNA. The repertoire table contains approximately 48,000 distinct CDR3 sequences. Notes on the study in general: CXCR3-positive naive cells had more hydrophobic TRB CDR3s than CXCR3-negative naive cells.

Antigens of these TCRs are unknown. Material for sequencing was naive CXCR3+ CD8+ T cells from blood. As to subset: CD45RO-CCR7+CD27+CD95- naive CD8+ T cells expressing CXCR3 (TNR3+). The source is a human donor in good health. Some clones in this sample may be carry-over from other donors' samples.

This chain joins TRBV27 and TRBJ2-1. The CDR3 has 12 amino acids. Germline V gives CDR1 MNHEY, CDR2 SMNVEV (reference sequence). The CDR3 is CAAVSSYNEQFF.

The V and J genes are TRBV10-2 and TRBJ1-1. Looked up from germline, CDR1 is WSHSY and CDR2 is SAAADI. This CDR3 spans 15 amino acids. The chain's CDR3 is CASKKDRGGNTEAFF.

The chain employs TRBV4-3 and TRBJ2-5; TCRdb names TRBD2, which stays unverified in the absence of DNA. CDR3 length: 19 residues. Germline values: CDR1 LGHNA, CDR2 YSLEER. The CDR3 protein is CASSQDGVGLAGVQETQYF.

The chain's CDR3 is CASSYSRDSFYEQYF. The J gene is TRBJ2-7, the V gene TRBV11-2; TCRdb picks TRBD1, but there is no DNA to check that call. Germline V CDR1 and CDR2: SGHAT, FQNNGV. The CDR3 contains 15 residues.

The CDR3 spells CASRRRGLHRTLNEQFF. V usage is TRBV11-3 and J usage is TRBJ2-1. CDR1 SGHNT and CDR2 YENEEA come from the germline V gene. The CDR3 covers 17 residues.

This chain links TRBV6-2 or TRBV6-3 with TRBJ2-4; TCRdb's assignment of TRBD2 cannot be checked, as there is no DNA. The CDR3 is 13 residues long. Germline assignment: CDR1 MNHEY and CDR2 SVGEGT. CDR3: CATRGQAKNIQYF.

V is TRBV27 and J is TRBJ1-1; TCRdb calls TRBD1, which cannot be checked without DNA. Germline V gene sequence: CDR1 MNHEY, CDR2 SMNVEV (reference sequence). CDR3 length: 15 residues. The CDR3 reads CASSLGYRANTEAFF.

The chain combines TRBV7-9 with TRBJ2-1. The CDR3 has 15 residues. The V gene's germline CDR1 is SEHNR and CDR2 FQNEAQ (reference sequence). This CDR3 reads CASSLVGDTHNEQFF.